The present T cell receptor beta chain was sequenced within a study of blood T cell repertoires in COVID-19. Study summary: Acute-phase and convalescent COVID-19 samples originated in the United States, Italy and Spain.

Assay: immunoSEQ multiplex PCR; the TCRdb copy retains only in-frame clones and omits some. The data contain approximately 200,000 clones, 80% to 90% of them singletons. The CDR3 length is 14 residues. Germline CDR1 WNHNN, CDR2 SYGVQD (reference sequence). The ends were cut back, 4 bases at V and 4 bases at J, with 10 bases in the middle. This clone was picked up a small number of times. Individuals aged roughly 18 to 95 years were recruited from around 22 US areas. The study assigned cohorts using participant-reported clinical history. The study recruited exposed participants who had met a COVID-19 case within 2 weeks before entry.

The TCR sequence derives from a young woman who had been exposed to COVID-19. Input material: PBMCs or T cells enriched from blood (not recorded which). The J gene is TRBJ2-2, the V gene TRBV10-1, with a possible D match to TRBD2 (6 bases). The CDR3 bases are TGCGCCAGCAGTGTGGAGGGGCGCACCGGGGAGCTGTTTTTT. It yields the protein CASSVEGRTGELFF.